A single count supports the clone carrying this TCR beta chain. Generated by immunoSEQ multiplex PCR, the TCRdb table keeps only in-frame clones and is missing some. Here the sample spans under 90,000 clones, 92% being singletons. The V gene lost 6 bases and the J gene lost 4 bases, with 12 bases spanning the gap. Germline CDR1 SGHAT, CDR2 FQNNGV. The CDR3 is made up of 13 amino acids. The source of the sample is a study of T cell changes during pregnancy in multiple sclerosis. The sample was peripheral blood, taken after pregnancy. The clonotype comes from a female donor in good health, enrolled as a control in a pregnancy study. V is TRBV11-2 and J is TRBJ1-2; D might be TRBD1 (6 bases). CDR3 nucleotides: TGTGCCAGCAGTATGACAGGCTTCTATGGCTACACCTTC. The encoded protein is CASSMTGFYGYTF. Looking up the rest from reference TRBV11-2 and TRBJ1-2 gives the full variable domain: EAGVAQSPRYKIIEKRQSVAFWCNPISGHATLYWYQQILGQGPKLLIQFQNNGVVDDSQLPKDRFSAERLKGVDSTLKIQPAKLEDSAVYLCASSMTGFYGYTFGSGTRLTVV.